This passage covers 11 T cell receptor beta chains from one sample sequenced in a study of technical replicates of blood from several donors. This table comes from immunoSEQ multiplex PCR, and its TCRdb copy is limited to in-frame clones, with some not included. The sample lists approximately 87,000 clones, around 96% occurring once. Sequencing used T cells isolated from PBMCs. The receptor source for this set is a human donor in good health.

The chain has TRBV18 and TRBJ2-1; D is ambiguous. The germline CDR1 and CDR2 sequences are KGHSH and LQKENI. V was shortened by 5 bases and J by 0 bases, with 17 bases between the two germline ends. CDR3 length: 17 residues. CDR3 in DNA: TGTGCCAGCTCAACTAAAAGGAAAGAGAGCTCCTACAATGAGCAGTTCTTC. It codes for CASSTKRKESSYNEQFF. Full variable domain (outside the CDR3, taken from reference TRBV18 and TRBJ2-1): NAGVMQNPRHLVRRRGQEARLRCSPMKGHSHVYWYRQLPEEGLKFMVYLQKENIIDESGMPKERFSAEFPKEGPSILRIQQVVRGDSAAYFCASSTKRKESSYNEQFFGPGTRLTVL.

The rearrangement uses TRBV5-6 and TRBJ2-1; 9 positions agree with TRBD2. Unmatched junction bases numbered 10, after V lost 4 bases and J lost 8 bases. The CDR3 covers 15 residues. Germline CDR1 is SGHDT and CDR2 is YYEEEE. CDR3 nucleotides: TGTGCCAGCAGCCACACCAGCGGGAGGTTAGATGAGCAGTTCTTC. Amino acids: CASSHTSGRLDEQFF.

A remark on this clone: A junction boundary mismatches the germline segment, possibly from a read error. The gene calls are TRBV7-9 and TRBJ2-1; weak D call: TRBD1 (5 bases). The CDR3 extends over 14 amino acids. From germline, CDR1 is SEHNR and CDR2 FQNEAQ (reference sequence). CDR3 bases: TGTGCCCAAACCTCCATAGAAGTTCAGGGAACCAGTATCTTC. Translating gives CAQTSIEVQGTSIF. The whole variable domain, filled in from reference TRBV7-9 and TRBJ2-1, reads DTGVSQNPRHKITKRGQNVTFRCDPISEHNRLYWYRQTLGQGPEFLTYFQNEAQLEKSRLLSDRFSAERPKGSFSTLEIQRTEQGDSAMYLCAQTSIEVQGTSIFGPGTRLTVL.

This sequence joins TRBV15 and TRBJ2-5, with 9 bases fitting TRBD1. This CDR3 region has 16 residues. V dropped 1 base and J dropped 2; count of bases not matched to a gene: 5. Germline loops: CDR1 LNHNV, CDR2 YYDKDF (reference sequence). CDR3 DNA: TGTGCCACCAGCAGAGGGACAGGGGATCTACAAGAGACCCAGTACTTC. Amino acids: CATSRGTGDLQETQYF.

V usage is TRBV19 and J usage is TRBJ1-3; no firm D call. Germline CDR1 LNHDA, CDR2 SQIVND (reference sequence). V gave up 4 bases and J gave up 0 bases, with 10 bases separating them. The CDR3 covers 15 residues. CDR3 sequence reads: CASSTDIVSGNTIYF. In DNA, the CDR3 is TGTGCCAGTAGTACCGACATAGTCTCTGGAAACACCATATATTTT.

This chain joins TRBV6-6 and TRBJ2-7; perhaps TRBD1 as D (6 bases). Germline V gives CDR1 MNHNY, CDR2 SVGAGI (reference sequence). Between the trimmed V and J ends, which lost 9 bases and 6 bases, there was a span of 12 bases. The CDR3 has 11 amino acids. The CDR3 bases are TGTGCCAGTTCCTTGGGGGCCGAGCAGTACTTC. The encoded protein is CASSLGAEQYF.

The genes are TRBV30 and TRBJ1-2; 8 bases align to TRBD1. The germline gives CDR1 GTSNPN, CDR2 SVGIG (reference sequence). The CDR3 totals 15 residues. The trim removed 1 base at V and 5 bases at J, leaving 9 bases unmatched. DNA of the CDR3: TGTGCCTGGAGTGCCCCCACAGGGGGACGGTATGGCTACACCTTC. The encoded protein is CAWSAPTGGRYGYTF.

This clone was counted once. This rearrangement joins TRBV30 to TRBJ1-5, with a weak D call TRBD1 (6 bases). This CDR3 region has 18 residues. Deletions cut 1 base from V and 0 bases from J, with 19 bases between. Germline loops: CDR1 GTSNPN, CDR2 SVGIG (reference sequence). CDR3 in amino acids: CAWSGTGDIIGSNQPQHF. DNA for the CDR3: TGTGCCTGGAGTGGAACCGGGGACATAATTGGTAGCAATCAGCCCCAGCATTTT.

The CDR3 nucleotides are TGTGCCAGCAGAGCAGATCCGGGACAGGCCAATGAGCAGTTCTTC. This translates into CASRADPGQANEQFF. The V gene is TRBV2, the J gene TRBJ2-1; TRBD1 agrees at 8 bases. Germline V CDR1 and CDR2: SNHLY, FYNNEI. V lost 6 bases, J lost 6 bases, and 10 bases stayed unmatched. The CDR3 extends over 15 amino acids.

V gene TRBV29-1 combines with J gene TRBJ2-7; possible D gene TRBD2, 6 bases. The CDR3 extends over 13 amino acids. Germline lookup yields CDR1 SQVTM and CDR2 ANQGSEA. V was shortened by 6 bases and J by 0 bases, with 12 bases between the two germline ends. This chain's CDR3 is CSVWGTVSYEQYF. Written as DNA, the CDR3 is TGCAGCGTGTGGGGGACTGTCTCCTACGAGCAGTACTTC.

J is TRBJ1-2 and V is TRBV4-3; D is uncertain. Trimming took 0 bases from V and 2 from J, leaving 7 bases between them. CDR1 and CDR2 (germline): LGHNA, YSLEER. The CDR3 runs to 14 residues. The CDR3 reads CASSQERENYGYTF. The CDR3 DNA sequence: TGCGCCAGCAGCCAAGAGAGGGAAAACTATGGCTACACCTTC.